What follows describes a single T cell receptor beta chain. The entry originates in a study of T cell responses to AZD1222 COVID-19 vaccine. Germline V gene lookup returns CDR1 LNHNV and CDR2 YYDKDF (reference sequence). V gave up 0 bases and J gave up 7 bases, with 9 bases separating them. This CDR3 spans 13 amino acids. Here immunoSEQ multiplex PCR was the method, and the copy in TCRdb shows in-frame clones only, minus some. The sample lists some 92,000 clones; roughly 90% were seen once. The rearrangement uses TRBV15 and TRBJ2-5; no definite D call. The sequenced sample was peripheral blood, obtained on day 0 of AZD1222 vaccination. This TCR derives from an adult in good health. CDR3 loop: CATSRDGPGTQYF. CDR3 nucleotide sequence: TGTGCCACCAGCAGAGATGGACCGGGGACCCAGTACTTC. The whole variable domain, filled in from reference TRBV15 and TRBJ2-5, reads DAMVIQNPRYQVTQFGKPVTLSCSQTLNHNVMYWYQQKSSQAPKLLFHYYDKDFNNEADTPDNFQSRRPNTSFCFLDIRSPGLGDTAMYLCATSRDGPGTQYFGPGTRLLVL.